This T cell receptor (beta chain) was identified in a study of T cell repertoires in cytomegalovirus infection. Across the whole study: Selection of CMV epitopes for the study included recently identified HLA-C-restricted and well-studied HLA-B-restricted ones. From public TCR beta signatures came an indication of both CMV infection and matching HLA type.

Study-level findings and limits: Using cumulative public TCR beta family frequency, the authors identified those who carried CMV together with the relevant HLA. Ex vivo responses were dominated by HLA-C-restricted CMV-specific TCR beta clonotypes.

A single record per CDR3 protein comes from TCRdb applying MiXCR to the reads. The table includes around 55,000 distinct CDR3 sequences, more than 15% detected once. Concerning this clonotype: Its antigen is still unknown.

This specimen was CD8+ T cells from cultured PBMCs, taken from culture after CMV antigen stimulation. The origin of this receptor is a human donor in good health (CMV status not recorded). Some clones in this sample may be carry-over from other donors' samples.

This chain's CDR3 is CASSLDSFNEQFF. The CDR3, as DNA: TGTGCCAGTAGTCTGGACAGTTTCAATGAGCAGTTCTTC. This chain joins TRBV19 and TRBJ2-1, with a possible D match to TRBD1 (6 bases). The germline V and J ends were trimmed by 5 bases and 6 bases, with 11 bases remaining between them. The CDR3 runs 13 residues. CDR1 and CDR2 (germline): LNHDA, SQIVND (reference sequence).